These 24 T cell receptor beta chains came from one sample sequenced in a study of T cell repertoires in cytomegalovirus infection. What these receptors recognize is not known. Using its own MiXCR run on the reads, TCRdb lists one record per CDR3 protein. The table includes 640,000 or so distinct CDR3 sequences, approximately 33% detected once. This sample comprised cultured PBMCs, obtained from culture after CMV antigen stimulation. Receptor source: a human donor in good health (CMV status not recorded). Some clones in this sample may be carry-over from other donors' samples.

The CDR3 nucleotides are TGCAGCCCGGAAGAGGACGGTGGGGATTATAGCAATCAGCCCCAGCATTTT. Translated: CSPEEDGGDYSNQPQHF. The V and J genes are TRBV20-1 and TRBJ1-5; unclear D gene. Germline assignment: CDR1 DFQATT and CDR2 SNEGSKA (reference sequence). The CDR3 spans 17 residues.

This clonotype occurred a few times. This chain joins TRBV7-9 and TRBJ2-1; TRBD2 matches 12 bases. CDR3 length: 21 amino acids. The junction had 16 bases not matched to a gene; V was cut back by 1 base and J by 3 bases. Per germline, CDR1 SEHNR and CDR2 FQNEAQ (reference sequence). The DNA for the CDR3 is TGTGCCAGCAGCTTAGAAGCAGGACTAGCGGGAAAACGCCCACTCTACAATGAGCAGTTCTTC. Its protein product is CASSLEAGLAGKRPLYNEQFF.

The J gene is TRBJ1-6, the V gene TRBV6-1, with D tentatively TRBD1 (5 bases). Germline CDR1 is MNHNS and CDR2 is SASEGT. V was cut by 4 bases and J by 9 bases, with 13 bases left in between. The CDR3 covers 14 residues. The CDR3 protein is CASSVPQGGSPLHF. DNA of the CDR3: TGTGCCAGCAGTGTGCCGCAGGGAGGTTCACCCCTCCACTTT.

Worth noting for this clonotype: Given the absence of the conserved phenylalanine or tryptophan at the CDR3 end, a read error is likely. The V gene is TRBV6-1, the J gene TRBJ2-5; no clear D gene. Per the germline V gene, CDR1 is MNHNS and CDR2 is SASEGT. V shed 6 bases and J shed 7 bases, with 12 bases lying between them. CDR3 size: 12 residues. CDR3 sequence reads: CASRSRAWTQYV. Written as DNA, the CDR3 is TGTGCCAGCAGGTCGCGAGCTTGGACCCAGTACGTC.

The table lists this clonotype with many counts. V and J are TRBV7-6 and TRBJ1-1; a possible D gene is TRBD1 (5 bases). The CDR3 runs to 17 residues. CDR1 SGHVS and CDR2 FNYEAQ come from the germline V gene. Trimming took 2 bases from V and 5 from J, leaving 21 bases between them. CDR3 amino acids: CASSLIPRGALGTEAFF. The CDR3, as DNA: TGTGCCAGCAGCTTAATCCCTCGAGGGGCTTTGGGTACTGAAGCTTTCTTT.

The chain uses TRBV19 and TRBJ2-7, with a possible D match to TRBD1 (6 bases). The CDR3 sequence is 13 residues long. Between the trimmed V and J ends, which lost 6 bases and 5 bases, there was a span of 14 bases. The germline CDR1 and CDR2 sequences are LNHDA and SQIVND (reference sequence). The CDR3: CASRDSNSHEQYF. The DNA for the CDR3 is TGTGCCAGTAGGGACAGTAACAGTCACGAGCAGTACTTC.

This clonotype is termed medium-sized. V and J are TRBV15 and TRBJ2-2; 7 nucleotides align to TRBD2. Trimming took 1 base from V and 10 from J; bases not matched to a gene: 3. This CDR3 has 13 residues. Looked up from germline, CDR1 is LNHNV and CDR2 is YYDKDF (reference sequence). This CDR3 is CATSRVAGEELFF. DNA for the CDR3: TGTGCCACCAGCAGAGTGGCGGGAGAGGAGCTGTTTTTT. The whole variable domain, filled in from reference TRBV15 and TRBJ2-2, reads DAMVIQNPRYQVTQFGKPVTLSCSQTLNHNVMYWYQQKSSQAPKLLFHYYDKDFNNEADTPDNFQSRRPNTSFCFLDIRSPGLGDTAMYLCATSRVAGEELFFGEGSRLTVL.

The chain links TRBV7-2 to TRBJ2-2; D uncertain. With 4 bases removed from V and 2 bases from J, the gap between germline ends came to 8 bases. The germline CDR1 and CDR2 sequences are SGHTA and FQGNSA. CDR3 size: 14 residues. CDR3: CASSWRHNTGELFF. The DNA of the CDR3 is TGTGCCAGCAGCTGGCGACACAACACCGGGGAGCTGTTTTTT.

The chain is built from TRBV28 and TRBJ2-7; 8 nucleotides line up with TRBD2. V lost 5 bases to trimming and J lost 3 bases; unmatched junction nucleotides: 15. Germline values: CDR1 MDHEN, CDR2 SYDVKM. This CDR3 is 17 amino acids long. The CDR3 loop is CASSPTVGTRMFYEQYF. The CDR3 bases are TGTGCCAGCAGTCCCACCGTTGGGACTAGAATGTTCTACGAGCAGTACTTC.

This chain joins TRBV2 and TRBJ1-5; possible D gene TRBD1, 6 bases. The V and J ends lost 6 bases and 0 bases respectively, with 15 bases between them. Per germline, CDR1 SNHLY and CDR2 FYNNEI. This CDR3 region has 16 residues. CDR3 protein: CASSESTGYSNQPQHF. DNA of the CDR3: TGTGCCAGCAGCGAATCTACAGGGTATAGCAATCAGCCCCAGCATTTT.

The gene calls are TRBV10-3 and TRBJ2-5; D is uncertain. Germline CDR1 is ENHRY and CDR2 is SYGVKD. V lost 3 bases and J lost 2, with 4 bases in between. The CDR3 totals 12 residues. CDR3 nucleotide sequence: TGTGCCATCAGTGAAAAACAAGAGACCCAGTACTTC. This translates into CAISEKQETQYF.

This clonotype came up a few times. This chain joins TRBV7-2 and TRBJ2-7; D unclear. CDR1 SGHTA and CDR2 FQGNSA come from the germline V gene. This CDR3 is 16 amino acids long. Between the trimmed V and J ends, which lost 1 base and 0 bases, there was a span of 13 bases. CDR3: CASSLEMLGFSYEQYF. CDR3 bases: TGTGCCAGCAGCTTAGAAATGCTAGGATTCTCCTACGAGCAGTACTTC.

The chain joins TRBV7-6 to TRBJ2-7; 9 nucleotides match TRBD2. This CDR3 contains 16 residues. The V and J ends lost 5 bases and 3 bases, in that order; junction bases with no gene match: 11. Germline values: CDR1 SGHVS, CDR2 FNYEAQ. In nucleotides, the CDR3 is TGTGCCAGCAGCCCTCATCCGGGACTAGCTATCTACGAGCAGTACTTC. As protein: CASSPHPGLAIYEQYF.

This clonotype was detected only once. This CDR3 reads CSARGPSGNEQYF. In DNA form, the CDR3 reads TGCAGTGCTAGGGGTCCTAGCGGAAACGAGCAGTACTTC. The chain combines TRBV20-1 with TRBJ2-7, with 7 bases matching TRBD2. CDR1 is DFQATT, CDR2 SNEGSKA, per germline (reference sequence). The V gene end was trimmed by 3 bases and the J gene end by 5 bases; junction bases not matched to a gene: 7. This CDR3 spans 13 amino acids.

J is TRBJ2-1 and V is TRBV19, with D possibly matching TRBD2 (5 bases). The CDR3 consists of 17 residues. Germline V gene sequence: CDR1 LNHDA, CDR2 SQIVND (reference sequence). Trimming removed 6 bases at V and 0 bases at J, with 18 bases between. The chain's CDR3 is CASSRFWGADSYNEQFF. CDR3 DNA: TGTGCCAGTAGCCGCTTTTGGGGAGCGGACTCCTACAATGAGCAGTTCTTC.

The table lists this clonotype with many counts. The genes are TRBV7-2 and TRBJ1-1, with D possibly being TRBD1 (5 bases). This CDR3 is 16 amino acids long. V gave up 0 bases and J gave up 6 bases, with 17 bases separating them. Germline V gene sequence: CDR1 SGHTA, CDR2 FQGNSA. The chain's CDR3 is CASSLAQAGSWAEAFF. The CDR3 DNA is TGTGCCAGCAGCTTAGCGCAGGCAGGGAGTTGGGCTGAAGCTTTCTTT.

Only a few counts were recorded for this clonotype. The chain carries TRBV11-2 and TRBJ2-1, with a weak D call TRBD2 (6 bases). Trimming removed 6 bases from V and 5 bases from J, with 20 bases in between. This CDR3 region has 16 residues. Per germline, CDR1 SGHAT and CDR2 FQNNGV. The CDR3 DNA reads TGTGCCAGCAGGATCTGGGGGAAAGGAGGGAACAATGAGCAGTTCTTC. Amino acids: CASRIWGKGGNNEQFF.

This clonotype came up a few times. The chain employs TRBV7-2 and TRBJ2-4; 9 bases line up with TRBD2. CDR3 size: 14 residues. The V gene's germline CDR1 is SGHTA and CDR2 FQGNSA. V dropped 2 bases and J dropped 6; count of bases not matched to a gene: 2. CDR3 in DNA: TGTGCCAGCAGCTTACAGCGGGGGGTAAACATTCAGTACTTC. The encoded protein is CASSLQRGVNIQYF.

A few counts support this clonotype. The chain recombines TRBV11-2 with TRBJ1-5, with D tentatively TRBD1 (5 bases). The CDR3 spans 15 residues. Germline CDR1 reads SGHAT; CDR2 reads FQNNGV. V was trimmed by 1 base and J by 5 bases, leaving 12 bases between them. The CDR3 region has the DNA TGTGCCAGCAGCTTAGGCGGCAGGGTTGATCAGCCCCAGCATTTT. This translates into CASSLGGRVDQPQHF.

The rearrangement joins TRBV7-2 to TRBJ2-5, with a tentative D call TRBD2 (6 bases). The CDR3 sequence is 15 residues long. The V gene's germline CDR1 is SGHTA and CDR2 FQGNSA. Trimming pared 3 bases from V and 1 base from J, leaving 12 bases between. The CDR3 here is CASSFSRGSQETQYF. The CDR3 region has the DNA TGTGCCAGCAGCTTTAGTCGGGGGTCCCAAGAGACCCAGTACTTC.

The chain is built from TRBV7-9 and TRBJ2-3; D not resolved. The V gene's germline CDR1 is SEHNR and CDR2 FQNEAQ (reference sequence). This CDR3 has 15 residues. Trimming shortened V by 1 base and J by 4 bases, and 12 bases separated the two germline ends. The CDR3 is CASSLVPTYADTQYF. The DNA for the CDR3 is TGTGCCAGCAGCTTAGTACCCACTTACGCAGATACGCAGTATTTT.

This clonotype has only a few counts. J is TRBJ1-4 and V is TRBV7-2, with D uncertain. V lost 5 bases to trimming and J lost 4 bases, with 14 bases between them. The CDR3 extends over 15 amino acids. Per germline, CDR1 SGHTA and CDR2 FQGNSA. The CDR3 coding sequence is TGTGCCAGCAGCCTCTTAGGCGGCTATAATGAAAAACTGTTTTTT. Amino acid sequence: CASSLLGGYNEKLFF.

This clonotype was observed a few times. This rearrangement joins TRBV12-3 or TRBV12-4 to TRBJ1-5; D is uncertain. CDR3 length: 15 amino acids. Trimming left V 6 bases short and J 7 bases short, with 19 bases between. CDR3 sequence (DNA): TGTGCCAGCAGCATGGGGATAACTCTCGGACAGCCCCAGCATTTT. Protein: CASSMGITLGQPQHF.

This clonotype has just a few counts. V and J are TRBV6-6 and TRBJ2-4; D is ambiguous. The CDR3 consists of 17 residues. Germline V gene sequence: CDR1 MNHNY, CDR2 SVGAGI (reference sequence). Trimming took off 0 bases at V and 0 bases at J, with 12 bases between the two ends. The CDR3 is CASSYSSWHKAKNIQYF. CDR3 nucleotides: TGTGCCAGCAGTTACTCCAGCTGGCATAAAGCCAAAAACATTCAGTACTTC.